The sequence of this TCR beta chain was determined in a study of T cell repertoires in cytomegalovirus infection (dated by TCRdb to the late 2010s). In the study overall: The HLA type of each donor mattered for the analysis, because public TCR beta signatures pointed to carriage of CMV infection along with the matching HLA type.

As encoded in the germline V gene, CDR1 is SGHDT while CDR2 is YYEEEE. Germline trimming amounts to 0 bases on V and 12 bases on J, with 4 as the count of junction bases outside the gene matches. The CDR3 has 12 amino acids, counting the end cysteine and phenylalanine. Just the 36-base CDR3 DNA is kept, in frame starting at base 1. What the work shows at the level of the full study, not this receptor alone: In both this cohort and an independent cohort of 350 or so donors, the cumulative frequency of public TCR beta family members distinguished carriers of CMV infection plus the relevant HLA type. The ex vivo response was dominated by HLA-C-restricted CMV-specific TCR beta clonotypes, which also provided the single most frequent clonotype in two of eight donors.

The instrument was an Illumina HiSeq 1500. TCRdb itself trimmed the public reads at Q25 with fastp, ran MiXCR and retained productive beta chains. Rows merge per CDR3 protein into single entries with the most common DNA and genes. The sample has approximately 320,000 distinct CDR3 sequences on record, around 9.5% of them singletons. The ten most abundant clones make up approximately 4.7% of the sample. Turning to this clonotype: It lacks a known antigen. The sample holds no much larger clone one base away, and base qualities are not on file.

The receptor chain draws on TRBV5-6 and TRBJ2-3; 7 of the junction bases match TRBD1. The sequence was collected from a human donor in good health (CMV status not recorded). Some clones in this sample may be carry-over from other donors' samples. The sequenced sample consisted of PBMCs. This receptor has the CDR3 CASSLEGAAQYF. At the DNA level, the sequence is TGTGCCAGCAGCTTGGAGGGGGCGGCCCAGTATTTT.